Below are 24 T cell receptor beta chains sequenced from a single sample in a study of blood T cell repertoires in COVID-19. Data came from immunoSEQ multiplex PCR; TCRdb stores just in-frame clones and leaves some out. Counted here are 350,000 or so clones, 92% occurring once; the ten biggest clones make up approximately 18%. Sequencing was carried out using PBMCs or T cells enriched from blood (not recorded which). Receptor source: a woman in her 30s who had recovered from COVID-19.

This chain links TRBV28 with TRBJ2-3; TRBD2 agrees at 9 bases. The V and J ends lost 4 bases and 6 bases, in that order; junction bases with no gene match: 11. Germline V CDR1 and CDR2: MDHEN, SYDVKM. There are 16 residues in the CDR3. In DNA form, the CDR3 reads TGTGCCAGCAGTTCTGGGGGTAGCGGGAGCGGGGATACGCAGTATTTT. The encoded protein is CASSSGGSGSGDTQYF. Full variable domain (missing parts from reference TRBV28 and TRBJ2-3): DVKVTQSSRYLVKRTGEKVFLECVQDMDHENMFWYRQDPGLGLRLIYFSYDVKMKEKGDIPEGYSVSREKKERFSLILESASTNQTSMYLCASSSGGSGSGDTQYFGPGTRLTVL.

As DNA, the CDR3 is TGTGCCAGCAGCACAGGGGCGGAACAACAGCATTTT. Its protein product is CASSTGAEQQHF. The rearrangement uses TRBV28 and TRBJ1-5; 7 bases agree with TRBD1. Per germline, CDR1 MDHEN and CDR2 SYDVKM. V shed 6 bases, J shed 13 bases, and the junction held 9 bases outside the gene matches. This CDR3 spans 12 amino acids.

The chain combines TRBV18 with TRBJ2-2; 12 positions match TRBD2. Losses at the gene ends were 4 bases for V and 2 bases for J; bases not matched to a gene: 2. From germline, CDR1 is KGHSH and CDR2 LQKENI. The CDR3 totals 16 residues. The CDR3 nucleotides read TGTGCCAGCTCACAACTAGCGGGAGGCAACACCGGGGAGCTGTTTTTT. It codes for CASSQLAGGNTGELFF.

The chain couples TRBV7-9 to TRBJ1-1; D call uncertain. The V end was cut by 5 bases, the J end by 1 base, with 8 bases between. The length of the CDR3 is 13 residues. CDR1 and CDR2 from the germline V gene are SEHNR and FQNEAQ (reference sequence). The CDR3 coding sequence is TGTGCCAGCAGCGTCCAGGCGAACACTGAAGCTTTCTTT. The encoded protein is CASSVQANTEAFF.

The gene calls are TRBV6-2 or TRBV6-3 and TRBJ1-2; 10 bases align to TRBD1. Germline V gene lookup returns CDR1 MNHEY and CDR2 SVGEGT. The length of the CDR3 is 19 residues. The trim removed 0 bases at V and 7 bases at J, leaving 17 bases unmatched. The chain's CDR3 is CASSYSPPHHGTGASGYTF. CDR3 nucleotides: TGTGCCAGCAGTTACTCACCTCCCCACCATGGGACAGGGGCATCTGGCTACACCTTC.

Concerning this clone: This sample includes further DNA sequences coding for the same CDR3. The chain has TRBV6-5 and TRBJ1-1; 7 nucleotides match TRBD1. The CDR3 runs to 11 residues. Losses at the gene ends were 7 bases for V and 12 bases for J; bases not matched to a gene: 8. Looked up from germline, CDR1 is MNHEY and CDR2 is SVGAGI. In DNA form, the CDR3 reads TGTGCCAGCAAGACAGGGACGCAAACTTTCTTT. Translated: CASKTGTQTFF.

The CDR3 reads CASSLNRGWNTEAFF. The CDR3 DNA is TGTGCCAGCAGCTTAAACAGGGGCTGGAACACTGAAGCTTTCTTT. The chain links TRBV5-8 to TRBJ1-1, with 7 bases fitting TRBD1. Germline lookup yields CDR1 SGHTS and CDR2 YDEGEE. V shed 2 bases and J 1 base; nucleotides not matched to a gene: 5. This CDR3 contains 15 residues.

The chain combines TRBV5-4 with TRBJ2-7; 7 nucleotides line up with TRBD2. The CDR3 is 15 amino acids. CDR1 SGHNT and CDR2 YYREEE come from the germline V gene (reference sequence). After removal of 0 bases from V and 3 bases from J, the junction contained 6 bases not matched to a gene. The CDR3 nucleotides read TGTGCCAGCAGCTTGGGATCGACTAGCATCTACGAGCAGTACTTC. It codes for CASSLGSTSIYEQYF.

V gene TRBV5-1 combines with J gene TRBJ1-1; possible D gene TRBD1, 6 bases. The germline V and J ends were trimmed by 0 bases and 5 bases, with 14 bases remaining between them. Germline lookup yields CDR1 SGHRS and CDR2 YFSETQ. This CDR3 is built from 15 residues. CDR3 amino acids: CASSLGGQPGTEAFF. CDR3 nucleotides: TGCGCCAGCAGCTTGGGAGGACAGCCGGGGACTGAAGCTTTCTTT.

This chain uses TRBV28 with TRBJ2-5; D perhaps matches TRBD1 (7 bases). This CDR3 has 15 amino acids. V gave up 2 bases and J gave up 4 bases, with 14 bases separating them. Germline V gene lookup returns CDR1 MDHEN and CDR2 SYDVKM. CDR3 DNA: TGTGCCAGCAGTTTACCAGGGGGAGGCGGAGAGACCCAGTACTTC. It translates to CASSLPGGGGETQYF.

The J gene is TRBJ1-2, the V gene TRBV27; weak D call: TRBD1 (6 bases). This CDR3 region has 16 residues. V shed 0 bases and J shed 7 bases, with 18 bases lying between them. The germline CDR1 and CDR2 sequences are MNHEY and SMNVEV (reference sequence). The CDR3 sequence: CASSLSPGGGALGYTF. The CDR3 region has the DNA TGTGCCAGCAGTTTATCTCCGGGTGGGGGGGCGCTTGGCTACACCTTC.

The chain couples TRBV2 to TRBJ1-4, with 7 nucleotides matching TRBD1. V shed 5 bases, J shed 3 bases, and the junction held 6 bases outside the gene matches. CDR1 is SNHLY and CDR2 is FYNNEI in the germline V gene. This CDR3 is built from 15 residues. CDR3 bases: TGTGCCAGCAGTTTGGCACAGGGGTCTAATGAAAAACTGTTTTTT. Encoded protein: CASSLAQGSNEKLFF.

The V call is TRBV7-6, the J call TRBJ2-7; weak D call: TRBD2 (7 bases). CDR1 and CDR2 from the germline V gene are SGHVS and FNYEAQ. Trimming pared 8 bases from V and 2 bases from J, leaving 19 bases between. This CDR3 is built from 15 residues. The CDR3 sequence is CASEPHPGGPYEQYF. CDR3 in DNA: TGTGCCAGCGAACCCCACCCCGGGGGGCCCTACGAGCAGTACTTC.

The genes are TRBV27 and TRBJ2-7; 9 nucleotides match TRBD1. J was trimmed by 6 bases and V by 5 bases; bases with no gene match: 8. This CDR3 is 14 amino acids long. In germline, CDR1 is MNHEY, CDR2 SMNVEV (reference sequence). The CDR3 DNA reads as TGTGCCAGCAGTACCCCGGGACAGGGATCCGAGCAGTACTTC. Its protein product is CASSTPGQGSEQYF.

The CDR3, as DNA: TGCGCCAGCTCCGGGGTCGAAAGGAACACCATATATTTT. Amino acids: CASSGVERNTIYF. The chain combines TRBV23-1 with TRBJ1-3; D gene uncertain. TRBV23-1 is marked as an open reading frame, function uncertain. V was shortened by 8 bases and J by 7 bases, with 15 bases between the two germline ends. This CDR3 region has 13 residues.

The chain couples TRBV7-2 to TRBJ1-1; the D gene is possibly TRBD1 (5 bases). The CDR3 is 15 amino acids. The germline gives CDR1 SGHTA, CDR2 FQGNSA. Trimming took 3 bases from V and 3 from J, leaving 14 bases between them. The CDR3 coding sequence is TGTGCCAGCAGCTTGACACAGGTTCTCGACACTGAAGCTTTCTTT. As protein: CASSLTQVLDTEAFF.

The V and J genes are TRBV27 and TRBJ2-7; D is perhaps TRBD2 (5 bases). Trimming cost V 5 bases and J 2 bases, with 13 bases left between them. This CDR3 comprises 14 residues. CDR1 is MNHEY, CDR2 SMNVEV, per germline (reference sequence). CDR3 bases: TGTGCCAGCAGTCGTGAACGGGGAGCCTACGAGCAGTACTTC. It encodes CASSRERGAYEQYF.

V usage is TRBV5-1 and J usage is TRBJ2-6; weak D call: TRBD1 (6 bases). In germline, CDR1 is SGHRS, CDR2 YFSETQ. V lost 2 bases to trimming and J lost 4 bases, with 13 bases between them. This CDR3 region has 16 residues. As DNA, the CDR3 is TGCGCCAGCAGCTTACAGGGCGCGTCAGGGGCCAACGTCCTGACTTTC. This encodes CASSLQGASGANVLTF.

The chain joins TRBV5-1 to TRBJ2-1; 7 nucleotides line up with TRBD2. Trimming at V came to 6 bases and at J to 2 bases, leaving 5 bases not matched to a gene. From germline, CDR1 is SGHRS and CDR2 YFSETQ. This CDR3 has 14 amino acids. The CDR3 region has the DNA TGCGCCAGCAAAAGGGAGGGGACCTACAATGAGCAGTTCTTC. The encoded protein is CASKREGTYNEQFF.

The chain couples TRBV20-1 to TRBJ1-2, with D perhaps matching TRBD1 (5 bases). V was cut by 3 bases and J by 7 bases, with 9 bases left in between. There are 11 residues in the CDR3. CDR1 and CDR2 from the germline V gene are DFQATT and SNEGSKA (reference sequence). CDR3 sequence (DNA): TGCAGTGCTAGTCTGGGACTTGGCTACACCTTC. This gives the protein CSASLGLGYTF.

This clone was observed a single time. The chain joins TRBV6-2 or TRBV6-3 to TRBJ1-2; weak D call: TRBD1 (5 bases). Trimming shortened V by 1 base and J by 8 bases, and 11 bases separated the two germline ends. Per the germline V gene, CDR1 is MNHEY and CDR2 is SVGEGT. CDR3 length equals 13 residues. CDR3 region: CASSYLGREGYTF. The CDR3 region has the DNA TGTGCCAGCAGTTACTTGGGGCGCGAAGGCTACACCTTC.

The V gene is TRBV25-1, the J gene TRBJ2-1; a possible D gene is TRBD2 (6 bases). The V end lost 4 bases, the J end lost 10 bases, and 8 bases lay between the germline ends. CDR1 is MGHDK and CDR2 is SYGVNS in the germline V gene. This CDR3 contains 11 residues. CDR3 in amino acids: CASSVAGEQFF. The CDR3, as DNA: TGTGCCAGCAGTGTTGCGGGAGAGCAGTTCTTC.

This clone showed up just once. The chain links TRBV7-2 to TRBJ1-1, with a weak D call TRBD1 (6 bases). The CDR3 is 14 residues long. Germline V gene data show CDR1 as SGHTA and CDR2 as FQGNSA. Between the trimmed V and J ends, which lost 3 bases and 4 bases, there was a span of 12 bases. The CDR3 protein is CASSFSRGGTEAFF. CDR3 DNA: TGTGCCAGCAGCTTTTCGCGAGGGGGCACTGAAGCTTTCTTT.

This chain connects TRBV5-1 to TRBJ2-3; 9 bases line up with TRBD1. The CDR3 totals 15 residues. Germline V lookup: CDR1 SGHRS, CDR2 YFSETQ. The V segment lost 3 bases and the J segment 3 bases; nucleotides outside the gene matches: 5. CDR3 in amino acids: CASSSDRGRTDTQYF. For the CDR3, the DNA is TGCGCCAGCAGCTCGGACAGGGGTCGGACAGATACGCAGTATTTT.